This is a list of T cell receptor beta chains from one sample in a study of blood T cell repertoires in COVID-19. Measured with immunoSEQ multiplex PCR; TCRdb has only the in-frame clones, and not every one. This table has 150,000 to 200,000 clones, roughly 83% appearing once. Source material: PBMCs or T cells enriched from blood (not recorded which). These receptors all come from a woman between 55 and 75 years old who had recovered from COVID-19. The CDR3 runs from the conserved cysteine through the conserved F or W.

CDR3 length,V gene,J gene,CDR3 protein
15,TRBV5-1,TRBJ2-3,CASSLAQGLTDTQYF
15,TRBV3-1/TRBV3-2,TRBJ2-1,CASSHKTFEAQQEFF
14,TRBV9,TRBJ1-2,CASSVDDLTGGYTF
15,TRBV7-8,TRBJ2-2,CASRAYQGPTGELFF
15,TRBV5-1,TRBJ1-2,CASSGVDRPRSGYTF
16,TRBV7-7,TRBJ2-1,CASSSRPGTGLDEQFF
11,TRBV28,TRBJ2-1,CASRRDNEQFF
15,TRBV27,TRBJ2-3,CASSLSGGTTDTQYF
14,TRBV5-6,TRBJ1-2,CASSERQAGGGYTF
16,TRBV6-5,TRBJ1-2,CASSSPGRGANYGYTF
13,TRBV28,TRBJ1-2,CASIRDRGNGYTF
16,TRBV4-1,TRBJ1-3,CASSQYRALAGNTIYF
20,TRBV7-8,TRBJ2-3,CASSPTTIAGGPLTRHTQYF